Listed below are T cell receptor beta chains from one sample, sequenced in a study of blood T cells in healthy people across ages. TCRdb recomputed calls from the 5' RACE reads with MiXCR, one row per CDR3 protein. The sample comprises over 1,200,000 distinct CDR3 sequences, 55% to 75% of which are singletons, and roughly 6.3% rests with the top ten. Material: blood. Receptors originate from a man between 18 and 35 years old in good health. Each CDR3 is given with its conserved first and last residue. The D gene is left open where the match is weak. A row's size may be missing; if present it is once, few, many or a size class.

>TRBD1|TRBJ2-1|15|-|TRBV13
CASSTPGQGSYEQFF
TGTGCCAGCAGCACGCCGGGACAGGGGTCCTATGAGCAGTTCTTC
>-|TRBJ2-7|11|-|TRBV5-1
CASSSRGAQYF
TGCGCCAGCAGCTCTCGTGGGGCCCAGTACTTC
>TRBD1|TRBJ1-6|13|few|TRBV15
CATSDRGFSPLHF
TGTGCCACCAGCGACAGGGGGTTTTCACCCCTCCACTTT
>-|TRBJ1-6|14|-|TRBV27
CASRQGTFNSPLHF
TGTGCCAGCAGGCAGGGGACCTTCAATTCACCCCTCCACTTT
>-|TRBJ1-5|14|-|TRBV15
CATSRGDSNQPQHF
TGTGCCACCAGCAGGGGGGATAGCAATCAGCCCCAGCATTTT
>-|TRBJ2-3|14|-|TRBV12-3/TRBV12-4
CASSPGGVADTQYF
TGTGCCAGCAGTCCTGGTGGGGTGGCGGATACGCAGTATTTT
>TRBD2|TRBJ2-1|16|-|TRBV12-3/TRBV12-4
CASSLRLAGRHGEQFF
TGTGCCAGCAGCCTCCGGCTAGCGGGGAGGCATGGTGAGCAGTTCTTC
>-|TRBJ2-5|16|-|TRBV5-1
CASSWAGPLASRTQYF
TGCGCCAGCAGCTGGGCCGGCCCTCTTGCTTCGAGGACCCAGTACTTC
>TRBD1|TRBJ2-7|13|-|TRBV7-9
CASSPGQHGEQYF
TGTGCCAGCAGCCCGGGACAGCATGGCGAGCAGTACTTC
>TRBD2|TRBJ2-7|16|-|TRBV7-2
CASSAASGGAWYEQYF
TGTGCCAGCAGCGCAGCTAGCGGGGGCGCCTGGTACGAGCAGTACTTC
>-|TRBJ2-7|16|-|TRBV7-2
CASSPSLGPKNYEQYF
TGTGCCAGCAGCCCCAGCTTGGGACCCAAAAACTACGAGCAGTACTTC
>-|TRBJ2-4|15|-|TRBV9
CASSVQTGRIYERYF
TGTGCCAGCAGCGTTCAGACAGGACGAATCTACGAGCGGTACTTC
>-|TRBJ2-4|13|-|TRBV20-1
CSASMASSKFKYF
TGCAGTGCTAGTATGGCTAGCTCCAAGTTCAAGTACTTC
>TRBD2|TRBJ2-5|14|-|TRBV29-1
CSVVGGRDQETQYF
TGCAGCGTCGTCGGGGGGAGGGACCAAGAGACCCAGTACTTC
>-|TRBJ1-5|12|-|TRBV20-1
CSGTALNQPQHF
TGCAGTGGCACAGCGCTCAATCAGCCCCAGCATTTT
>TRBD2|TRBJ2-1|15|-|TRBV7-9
CASSSLAVSYNEQFF
TGTGCCAGCAGCTCACTAGCGGTTTCCTACAATGAGCAGTTCTTC
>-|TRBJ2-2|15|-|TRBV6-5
CASGSPNQNTGELFF
TGTGCCAGCGGGTCACCGAACCAGAACACCGGGGAGCTGTTTTTT
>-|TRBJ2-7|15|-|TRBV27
CASPKGETKNYEQYF
TGTGCCAGTCCAAAAGGGGAAACAAAAAACTACGAGCAGTACTTC
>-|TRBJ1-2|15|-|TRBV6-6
CASTRPTDRSHGYTF
TGTGCCAGCACCCGCCCAACGGACAGATCTCATGGCTACACCTTC
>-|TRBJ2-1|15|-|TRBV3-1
CASSPYVSSYNEQFF
TGTGCCAGCAGCCCGTACGTCAGCTCCTACAATGAGCAGTTCTTC
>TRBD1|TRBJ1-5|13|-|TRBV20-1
CSARGQGVQPQHF
TGCAGTGCTAGAGGACAGGGAGTCCAGCCCCAGCATTTT
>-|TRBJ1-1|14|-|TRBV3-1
CASSQDAENTEAFF
TGTGCCAGCAGCCAAGATGCTGAGAACACTGAAGCTTTCTTT
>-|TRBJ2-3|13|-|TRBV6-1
CASSELSADTQYF
TGTGCCAGCAGTGAACTCTCTGCAGATACGCAGTATTTT
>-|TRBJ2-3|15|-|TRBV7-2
CASTLVGKGTDTQYF
TGTGCCAGCACCTTGGTCGGGAAGGGCACAGATACGCAGTATTTT
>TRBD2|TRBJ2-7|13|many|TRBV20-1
CSARDTSDYEQYF
TGCAGTGCTAGAGATACTAGCGACTACGAGCAGTACTTC
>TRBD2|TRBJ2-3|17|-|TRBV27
CASNSGRAFGTHRPQYF
TGTGCCAGCAATAGCGGGAGGGCTTTCGGCACGCACAGACCGCAGTATTTT
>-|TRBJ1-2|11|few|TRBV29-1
CSVAGAYGYTF
TGCAGCGTTGCGGGAGCCTATGGCTACACCTTC
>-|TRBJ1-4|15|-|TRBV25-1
CASSDSGFGNEKLFF
TGTGCCAGCAGTGATTCCGGTTTCGGCAATGAAAAACTGTTTTTT
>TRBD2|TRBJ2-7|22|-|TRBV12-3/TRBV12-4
CASSFSPTGRGGPRTPFYEQYF
TGTGCCAGCAGTTTTTCCCCTACTGGGCGGGGGGGCCCGCGGACTCCCTTCTACGAGCAGTACTTC
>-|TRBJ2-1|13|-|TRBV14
CASSHDPGNEQFF
TGTGCCAGCAGCCATGACCCCGGGAATGAGCAGTTCTTC
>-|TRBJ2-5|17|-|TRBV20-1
CSACPKLSDGLGETQYF
TGCAGCGCCTGCCCTAAGCTTTCGGACGGGTTGGGGGAGACCCAGTACTTC
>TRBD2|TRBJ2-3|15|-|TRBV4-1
CASRFSGANTDTQYF
TGCGCCAGCAGATTCAGCGGGGCGAACACAGATACGCAGTATTTT
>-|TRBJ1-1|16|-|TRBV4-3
CASSQDGAGGHEEAFF
TGCGCCAGCAGCCAAGATGGGGCAGGAGGCCATGAGGAAGCTTTCTTT
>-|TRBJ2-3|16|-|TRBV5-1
CASSPAWDSSTDTQYF
TGCGCCAGCAGCCCCGCGTGGGACTCGAGCACAGATACGCAGTATTTT
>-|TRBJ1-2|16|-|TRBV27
CASTPLTGHPNYGYTF
TGTGCCAGCACTCCCCTTACAGGGCATCCTAACTATGGCTACACCTTC
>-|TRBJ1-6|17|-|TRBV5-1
CASSLDWESSYNSPLHF
TGCGCCAGCAGCTTGGACTGGGAGAGCTCCTATAATTCACCCCTCCACTTT
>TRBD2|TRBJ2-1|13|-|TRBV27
CASTAMGGSEQFF
TGTGCCAGCACCGCGATGGGGGGGAGTGAGCAGTTCTTC
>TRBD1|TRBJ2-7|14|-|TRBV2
CASSQDRVTYEQYF
TGTGCCAGCAGCCAAGACAGGGTAACGTACGAGCAGTACTTC
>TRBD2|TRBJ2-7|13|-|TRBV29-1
CSVVAGGPFEQYF
TGCAGCGTTGTAGCGGGGGGGCCTTTCGAGCAGTACTTC
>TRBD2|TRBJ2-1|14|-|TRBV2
CASRALAGVHEQFF
TGTGCCAGCAGAGCCCTAGCGGGGGTGCACGAGCAGTTCTTC
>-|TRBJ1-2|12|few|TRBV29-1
CSGVGGRHGYTF
TGCAGCGGCGTGGGGGGCCGCCATGGCTACACCTTC
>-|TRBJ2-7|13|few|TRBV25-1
CASSDGTKYEQYF
TGTGCCAGCAGTGACGGGACAAAATACGAGCAGTACTTC
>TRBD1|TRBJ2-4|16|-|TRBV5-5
CASPFRQQGKKDIQYF
TGTGCCAGCCCCTTCCGGCAACAGGGGAAGAAGGACATTCAGTACTTC
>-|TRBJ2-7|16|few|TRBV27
CASSLEYGGFPYEQYF
TGTGCCAGCAGTTTAGAGTATGGCGGTTTCCCCTACGAGCAGTACTTC
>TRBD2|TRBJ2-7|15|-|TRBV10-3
CAISDTSAYSYEQYF
TGTGCCATCAGCGATACTAGCGCATACTCCTACGAGCAGTACTTC
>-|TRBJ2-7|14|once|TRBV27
CASSLTDRTYEQYF
TGTGCCAGCAGTTTAACCGACAGGACCTACGAGCAGTACTTC